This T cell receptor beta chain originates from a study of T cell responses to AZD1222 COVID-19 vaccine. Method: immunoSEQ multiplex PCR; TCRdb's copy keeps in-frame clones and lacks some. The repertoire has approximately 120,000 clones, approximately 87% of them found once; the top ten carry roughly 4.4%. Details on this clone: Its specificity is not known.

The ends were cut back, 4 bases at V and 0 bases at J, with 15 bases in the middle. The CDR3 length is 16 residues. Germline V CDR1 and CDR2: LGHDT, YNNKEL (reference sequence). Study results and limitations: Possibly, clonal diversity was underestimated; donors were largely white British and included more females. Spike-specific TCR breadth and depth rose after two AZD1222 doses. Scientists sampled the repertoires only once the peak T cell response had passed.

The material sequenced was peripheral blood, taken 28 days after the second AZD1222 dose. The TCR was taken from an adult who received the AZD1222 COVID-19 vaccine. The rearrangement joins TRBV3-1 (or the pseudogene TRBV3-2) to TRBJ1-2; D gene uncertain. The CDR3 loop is CASSPTLSSANYGYTF. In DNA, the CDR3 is TGTGCCAGCAGCCCCACGCTGAGTAGTGCTAACTATGGCTACACCTTC.